The 32 T cell receptor beta chains below come from one sample, sequenced in a study of blood T cell repertoires in COVID-19. Sequencing was performed with immunoSEQ multiplex PCR; in TCRdb, only in-frame clones are kept and a portion is missing. This table has approximately 92,000 clones, 87% appearing once. The sequenced sample consisted of peripheral blood. Receptors originate from an older woman with COVID-19, enrolled during active disease.

The chain joins TRBV28 to TRBJ2-7; D is unresolved. The CDR3 totals 15 residues. Germline lookup yields CDR1 MDHEN and CDR2 SYDVKM. Trimming pared 4 bases from V and 5 bases from J, leaving 18 bases between. For the CDR3, the DNA is TGTGCCAGCAGTTCTCCGTGGGCCAGACCCAACGAGCAGTACTTC. This gives the protein CASSSPWARPNEQYF.

As for this clone: Other DNA sequences in this sample translate to the same CDR3. The rearrangement joins TRBV5-1 to TRBJ2-3; 11 nucleotides agree with TRBD2. The CDR3 has 16 residues. The germline V gene has CDR1 SGHRS and CDR2 YFSETQ. V lost 1 base, J lost 0 bases, and 1 base stayed unmatched. The CDR3 here is CASSLRLAGSTDTQYF. DNA of the CDR3: TGCGCCAGCAGCTTGCGACTAGCGGGAAGCACAGATACGCAGTATTTT.

Only one count was recorded for this clone. J is TRBJ2-7 and V is TRBV18, with D perhaps TRBD1 (6 bases). Germline V gives CDR1 KGHSH, CDR2 LQKENI. The CDR3 totals 15 residues. V lost 2 bases, J lost 4 bases, and 15 bases lay in between. CDR3 bases: TGTGCCAGCTCACCATCAATAGGGCAGGGGTACGAGCAGTACTTC. Protein product: CASSPSIGQGYEQYF.

A single count supports this clone. The V and J genes are TRBV27 and TRBJ2-7, with TRBD2 matching 8 bases. Trimming took 3 bases from V and 2 from J; bases not matched to a gene: 6. There are 15 residues in the CDR3. The germline CDR1 and CDR2 sequences are MNHEY and SMNVEV (reference sequence). CDR3 loop: CASSFYSGAAYEQYF. The DNA of the CDR3 is TGTGCCAGCAGTTTTTATAGCGGGGCAGCCTACGAGCAGTACTTC.

This chain joins TRBV11-2 and TRBJ2-7; weak D call: TRBD1 (6 bases). Trimming removed 2 bases from V and 2 bases from J, with 10 bases in between. CDR3 size: 14 residues. Per the germline V gene, CDR1 is SGHAT and CDR2 is FQNNGV. CDR3 DNA sequence: TGTGCCAGCAGCTTATCGTACAGGGCCTACGAGCAGTACTTC. Translation: CASSLSYRAYEQYF.

This clone was detected only once. This rearrangement joins TRBV30 to TRBJ1-5; D is uncertain. V lost 3 bases to trimming and J lost 0 bases, with 6 bases between them. This CDR3 is 13 amino acids long. The germline V gene has CDR1 GTSNPN and CDR2 SVGIG (reference sequence). The CDR3 is CAWSSNSNQPQHF. DNA for the CDR3: TGTGCCTGGAGCAGTAATAGCAATCAGCCCCAGCATTTT.

The chain combines TRBV7-9 with TRBJ1-1; D gene uncertain. V gave up 4 bases and J gave up 1 base, with 7 bases separating them. This CDR3 region has 13 residues. Germline values: CDR1 SEHNR, CDR2 FQNEAQ (reference sequence). As DNA, the CDR3 is TGTGCCAGCAGCTCATCCAGGAACACTGAAGCTTTCTTT. Translating it yields CASSSSRNTEAFF.

CDR3 DNA sequence: TGTGCCAGCAGCCAAATGGTCGAGACTGAAGCTTTCTTT. It encodes CASSQMVETEAFF. The V and J genes are TRBV3-1 (or the pseudogene TRBV3-2) and TRBJ1-1, with D hard to call. CDR1 is LGHDT, CDR2 YNNKEL, per germline (reference sequence). V was pared by 2 bases and J by 5 bases, with 9 bases between. The CDR3 contains 13 residues.

The chain recombines TRBV18 with TRBJ2-7; 7 bases are shared with TRBD1. Germline lookup yields CDR1 KGHSH and CDR2 LQKENI. Unmatched junction bases numbered 8, after V lost 5 bases and J lost 4 bases. The CDR3 runs 14 residues. In nucleotides, the CDR3 is TGTGCCAGCTCAGCCGGGACAGATAGATACGAGCAGTACTTC. The encoded protein is CASSAGTDRYEQYF.

This rearrangement joins TRBV3-1 (or the pseudogene TRBV3-2) to TRBJ1-2; 10 bases agree with TRBD1. The V and J ends lost 4 bases and 4 bases, in that order; junction bases with no gene match: 6. The V gene's germline CDR1 is LGHDT and CDR2 YNNKEL (reference sequence). CDR3 length: 15 amino acids. The CDR3 loop is CASSPRTGGSYGYTF. The CDR3 nucleotides read TGTGCCAGCAGCCCCCGGACAGGGGGTAGCTATGGCTACACCTTC.

The chain links TRBV4-1 to TRBJ1-6; D ambiguous. Germline V gene sequence: CDR1 MGHRA, CDR2 YSYEKL. The V and J ends lost 4 bases and 0 bases respectively, with 13 bases between them. The CDR3 sequence is 17 residues long. CDR3 nucleotide sequence: TGCGCCAGCAGCCCAAGATTTGAGGCCTCCTATAATTCACCCCTCCACTTT. It specifies CASSPRFEASYNSPLHF.

The rearrangement uses TRBV30 and TRBJ1-2, with D possibly being TRBD1 (6 bases). The CDR3 contains 14 residues. CDR1 is GTSNPN, CDR2 SVGIG, per germline (reference sequence). V lost 4 bases and J 3 bases, leaving 15 bases between the germline ends. CDR3 residues: CAWNPQGPYYGYTF. In DNA form, the CDR3 reads TGTGCCTGGAACCCCCAGGGGCCTTACTATGGCTACACCTTC. Full variable domain (rest looked up from reference TRBV30 and TRBJ1-2): SQTIHQWPATLVQPVGSPLSLECTVEGTSNPNLYWYRQAAGRGLQLLFYSVGIGQISSEVPQNLSASRPQDRQFILSSKKLLLSDSGFYLCAWNPQGPYYGYTFGSGTRLTVV.

The chain links TRBV29-1 to TRBJ1-2, with a possible D match to TRBD1 (5 bases). CDR1 and CDR2 from the germline V gene are SQVTM and ANQGSEA. Trimming pared 4 bases from V and 3 bases from J, leaving 9 bases between. There are 12 residues in the CDR3. The chain's CDR3 is CSVARDYYGYTF. In DNA, the CDR3 is TGCAGCGTTGCCCGGGACTACTATGGCTACACCTTC.

The DNA for the CDR3 is TGTGCCAGCAGCTTCTTGACAGGGATGGGTTCACCCCTCCACTTT. Residues: CASSFLTGMGSPLHF. V and J are TRBV7-2 and TRBJ1-6; 7 nucleotides line up with TRBD1. The V and J ends lost 3 bases and 9 bases, in that order; junction bases with no gene match: 8. The germline V gene encodes CDR1 SGHTA and CDR2 FQGNSA. The CDR3 has 15 amino acids. The whole variable domain, remainder taken from reference TRBV7-2 and TRBJ1-6, is GAGVSQSPSNKVTEKGKDVELRCDPISGHTALYWYRQSLGQGLEFLIYFQGNSAPDKSGLPSDRFSAERTGGSVSTLTIQRTQQEDSAVYLCASSFLTGMGSPLHFGNGTRLTVT.

CDR3 sequence reads: CASSPGEGRAFF. The CDR3 coding sequence is TGTGCCAGCAGCCCGGGGGAGGGACGAGCTTTCTTT. V gene TRBV9 combines with J gene TRBJ1-1; weak D call: TRBD1 (5 bases). The CDR3 loop spans 12 amino acids. Germline V gives CDR1 SGDLS, CDR2 YYNGEE. The V end was cut by 4 bases, the J end by 10 bases, with 14 bases between.

This chain joins TRBV4-2 and TRBJ2-5, with 9 bases identical to TRBD1. The CDR3 sequence is 17 residues long. From germline, CDR1 is LGHNA and CDR2 YNFKEQ. J was trimmed by 2 bases and V by 2 bases; bases with no gene match: 9. CDR3 in amino acids: CASSQRTGEHSQETQYF. The CDR3 DNA is TGTGCCAGCAGCCAACGGACAGGGGAACATTCACAAGAGACCCAGTACTTC.

The V call is TRBV3-1 (or the pseudogene TRBV3-2), the J call TRBJ2-1, with TRBD1 matching 7 bases. This CDR3 spans 14 amino acids. Germline V gives CDR1 LGHDT, CDR2 YNNKEL (reference sequence). The V and J ends lost 2 bases and 10 bases, in that order; junction bases with no gene match: 8. In nucleotides, the CDR3 is TGTGCCAGCAGCCAACTAGACAGGGTCGGGGAGCAGTTCTTC. Its protein product is CASSQLDRVGEQFF.

The chain carries TRBV7-2 and TRBJ2-5, with D uncertain. CDR1 and CDR2 from the germline V gene are SGHTA and FQGNSA. V dropped 5 bases and J dropped 4 bases, with 14 bases sitting between them. This CDR3 region has 14 residues. The CDR3 protein is CASSATLQRETQYF. CDR3 nucleotides: TGTGCCAGCAGCGCAACGCTTCAGCGAGAGACCCAGTACTTC.

The genes are TRBV5-4 and TRBJ2-1; possibly TRBD2 for D (7 bases). This CDR3 has 15 amino acids. Germline V CDR1 and CDR2: SGHNT, YYREEE (reference sequence). V lost 0 bases, J lost 9 bases, and 16 bases lay in between. CDR3 loop: CASSLEGGGTGEQFF. In DNA form, the CDR3 reads TGTGCCAGCAGCTTGGAGGGGGGAGGGACTGGTGAGCAGTTCTTC.

The chain couples TRBV29-1 to TRBJ1-4; D is uncertain. Trimming pared 0 bases from V and 12 bases from J, leaving 14 bases between. Per germline, CDR1 SQVTM and CDR2 ANQGSEA. CDR3 size: 13 residues. The CDR3 protein is CSVEDKVLGELFF. The CDR3 DNA reads TGCAGCGTTGAAGATAAAGTCTTGGGAGAACTGTTTTTT.

A single count supports this clone. The chain carries TRBV7-2 and TRBJ2-1, with TRBD2 identical over 13 bases. The germline CDR1 and CDR2 sequences are SGHTA and FQGNSA. The CDR3 extends over 16 amino acids. V was clipped by 5 bases and J by 7 bases; unmatched bases: 8. The CDR3 DNA follows: TGTGCCAGCAGCCCCCCGGGACTAGCGGGGTTAAATGAGCAGTTCTTC. It is translated as CASSPPGLAGLNEQFF.

V is TRBV7-3 and J is TRBJ2-3, with TRBD2 identical over 9 bases. There are 16 residues in the CDR3. The ends lost 5 bases at V and 1 base at J; junction bases unmatched: 7. CDR1 SGHTA and CDR2 FQGTGA come from the germline V gene. CDR3 in DNA: TGTGCCAGCAGCACTCATAGCGGGGGAGGCACAGATACGCAGTATTTT. Its protein product is CASSTHSGGGTDTQYF.

The chain joins TRBV5-1 to TRBJ1-4; D call uncertain. Germline V CDR1 and CDR2: SGHRS, YFSETQ. Between the trimmed V and J ends, which lost 4 bases and 8 bases, there was a span of 12 bases. CDR3 length: 13 residues. CDR3 amino acids: CASSGNAGEKLFF. CDR3 DNA: TGCGCCAGCAGCGGGAACGCGGGGGAAAAACTGTTTTTT.

V usage is TRBV4-3 and J usage is TRBJ1-6; D call uncertain. The germline gives CDR1 LGHNA, CDR2 YSLEER. The CDR3 spans 14 residues. V lost 0 bases to trimming and J lost 10 bases, with 10 bases between them. CDR3 loop: CASSQDPTVSPLHF. CDR3 in DNA: TGCGCCAGCAGCCAAGATCCCACAGTGTCACCCCTCCACTTT.

V is TRBV6-5 and J is TRBJ1-2, with 7 nucleotides matching TRBD1. Trimming removed 2 bases from V and 8 bases from J; junction bases left unmatched: 5. Germline lookup yields CDR1 MNHEY and CDR2 SVGAGI. The CDR3 is made up of 13 amino acids. CDR3 coding DNA: TGTGCCAGCAGTTACGACAGGGTTGGGGGCTACACCTTC. Translation gives CASSYDRVGGYTF.

The chain joins TRBV30 to TRBJ2-1; 8 bases match TRBD2. CDR3 length equals 13 residues. With V trimmed by 5 bases and J by 5 bases, 5 bases remained unmatched. Germline V lookup: CDR1 GTSNPN, CDR2 SVGIG (reference sequence). The CDR3 sequence: CAWVGGGDNEQFF. In DNA form, the CDR3 reads TGTGCCTGGGTCGGGGGGGGCGACAATGAGCAGTTCTTC.

The V call is TRBV5-4, the J call TRBJ2-7, with TRBD2 as a possible D gene (6 bases). The germline gives CDR1 SGHNT, CDR2 YYREEE (reference sequence). There are 15 residues in the CDR3. V was clipped by 0 bases and J by 2 bases, with 12 bases between them. CDR3: CASSLVGGAAYEQYF. Written as DNA, the CDR3 is TGTGCCAGCAGCTTGGTTGGCGGGGCCGCCTACGAGCAGTACTTC.

The J gene is TRBJ1-3, the V gene TRBV5-6, with D possibly TRBD1 on 6 matching bases. V shed 0 bases and J shed 3 bases, with 7 bases lying between them. There are 14 residues in the CDR3. CDR1 and CDR2 (germline): SGHDT, YYEEEE. CDR3 DNA: TGTGCCAGCAGCTTGGCCAGGGGTGGAAACACCATATATTTT. Its translation is CASSLARGGNTIYF.

The chain combines TRBV29-1 with TRBJ1-4; D possibly corresponds to TRBD1 (5 bases). The CDR3 spans 14 residues. Trimming cost V 6 bases and J 6 bases, with 17 bases left between them. From germline, CDR1 is SQVTM and CDR2 ANQGSEA. The DNA for the CDR3 is TGCAGCGTCGGGGGGGTTGGGGGAGATGAAAAACTGTTTTTT. It codes for CSVGGVGGDEKLFF.

The J gene is TRBJ2-3, the V gene TRBV6-7; possible D gene TRBD2, 6 bases. TRBV6-7 is identified as an open reading frame with a role that is uncertain. Deletions cut 2 bases from V and 8 bases from J, with 32 bases between. This CDR3 spans 20 amino acids. The CDR3 DNA reads as TGTGCCAGCAGTTACCCTGACCTAGCGACCCCGGGTGGAGTTCTTGGTACGCAGTATTTT. Translated: CASSYPDLATPGGVLGTQYF.

There are a few counts of this clone. The chain uses TRBV27 and TRBJ1-6; D remains unclear. CDR1 is MNHEY and CDR2 is SMNVEV in the germline V gene (reference sequence). V gave up 8 bases and J gave up 6 bases, with 11 bases separating them. This CDR3 has 13 amino acids. The CDR3 region is CASSGSSNSPLHF. The CDR3 DNA sequence: TGTGCCAGCTCCGGGTCGAGTAATTCACCCCTCCACTTT.

This chain joins TRBV11-1 and TRBJ2-1; D is undetermined. CDR3 size: 15 residues. With 9 bases removed from V and 0 bases from J, the gap between germline ends came to 15 bases. Germline loops: CDR1 SGHAT, CDR2 FQDESV (reference sequence). This CDR3 is CASSLVEDSYNEQFF. The DNA of the CDR3 is TGTGCCAGTTCGCTCGTAGAGGACTCCTACAATGAGCAGTTCTTC.